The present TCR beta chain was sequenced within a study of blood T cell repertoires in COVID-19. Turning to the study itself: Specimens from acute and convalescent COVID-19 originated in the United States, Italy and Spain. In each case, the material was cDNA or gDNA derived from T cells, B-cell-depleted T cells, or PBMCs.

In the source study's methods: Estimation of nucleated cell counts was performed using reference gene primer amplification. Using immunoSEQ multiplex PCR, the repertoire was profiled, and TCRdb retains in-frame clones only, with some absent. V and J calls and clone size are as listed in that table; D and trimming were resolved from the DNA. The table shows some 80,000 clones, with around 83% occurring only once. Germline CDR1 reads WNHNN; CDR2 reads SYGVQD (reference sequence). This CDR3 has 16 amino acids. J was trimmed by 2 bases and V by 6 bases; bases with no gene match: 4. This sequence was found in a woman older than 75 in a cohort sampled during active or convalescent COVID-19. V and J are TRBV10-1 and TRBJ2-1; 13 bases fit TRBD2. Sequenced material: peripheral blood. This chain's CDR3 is CASSGTSGDPYNEQFF. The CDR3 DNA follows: TGCGCCAGCAGCGGGACTAGCGGGGACCCCTACAATGAGCAGTTCTTC.